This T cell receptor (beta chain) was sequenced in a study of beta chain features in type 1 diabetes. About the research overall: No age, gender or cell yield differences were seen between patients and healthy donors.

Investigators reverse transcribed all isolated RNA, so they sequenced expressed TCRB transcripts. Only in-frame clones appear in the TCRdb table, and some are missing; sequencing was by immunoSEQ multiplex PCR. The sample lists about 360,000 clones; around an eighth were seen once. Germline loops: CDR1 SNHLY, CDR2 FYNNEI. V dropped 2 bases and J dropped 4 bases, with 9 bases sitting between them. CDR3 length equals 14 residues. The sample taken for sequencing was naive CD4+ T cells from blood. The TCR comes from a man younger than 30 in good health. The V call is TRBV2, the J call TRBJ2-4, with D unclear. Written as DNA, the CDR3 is TGTGCCAGCAGTGAAAGAGTGATAAAAAACATTCAGTACTTC. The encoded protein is CASSERVIKNIQYF.